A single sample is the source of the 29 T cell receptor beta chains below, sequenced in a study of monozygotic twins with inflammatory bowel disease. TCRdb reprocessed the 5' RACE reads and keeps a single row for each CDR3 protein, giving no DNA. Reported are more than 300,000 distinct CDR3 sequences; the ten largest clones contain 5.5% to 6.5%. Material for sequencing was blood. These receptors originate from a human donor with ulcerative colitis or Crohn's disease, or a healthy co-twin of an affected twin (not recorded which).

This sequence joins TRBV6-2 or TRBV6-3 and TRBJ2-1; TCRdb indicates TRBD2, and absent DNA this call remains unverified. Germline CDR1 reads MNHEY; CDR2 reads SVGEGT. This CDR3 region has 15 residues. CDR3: CASSYTSGSYNEQFF.

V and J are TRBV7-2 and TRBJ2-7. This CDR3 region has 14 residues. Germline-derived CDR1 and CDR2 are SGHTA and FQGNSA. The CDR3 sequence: CASSNDRGSYEQYF. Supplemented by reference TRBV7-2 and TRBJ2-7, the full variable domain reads GAGVSQSPSNKVTEKGKDVELRCDPISGHTALYWYRQSLGQGLEFLIYFQGNSAPDKSGLPSDRFSAERTGGSVSTLTIQRTQQEDSAVYLCASSNDRGSYEQYFGPGTRLTVT.

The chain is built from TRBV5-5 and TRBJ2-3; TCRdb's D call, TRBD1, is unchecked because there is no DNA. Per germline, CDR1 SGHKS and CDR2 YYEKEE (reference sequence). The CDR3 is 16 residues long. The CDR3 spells CASRPGSLAAFKPQYF.

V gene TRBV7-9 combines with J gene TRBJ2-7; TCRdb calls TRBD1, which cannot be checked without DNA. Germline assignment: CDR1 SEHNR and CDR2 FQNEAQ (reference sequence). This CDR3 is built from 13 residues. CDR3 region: CASSGDRWYEQYF.

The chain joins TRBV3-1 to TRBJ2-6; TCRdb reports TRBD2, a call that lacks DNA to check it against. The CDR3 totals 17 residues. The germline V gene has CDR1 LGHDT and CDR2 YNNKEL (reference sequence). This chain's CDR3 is CASSQVKGLVGANVLTF.

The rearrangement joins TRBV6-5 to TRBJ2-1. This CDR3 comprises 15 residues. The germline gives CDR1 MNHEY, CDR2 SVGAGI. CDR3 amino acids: CASSYSRGFSNEQFF.

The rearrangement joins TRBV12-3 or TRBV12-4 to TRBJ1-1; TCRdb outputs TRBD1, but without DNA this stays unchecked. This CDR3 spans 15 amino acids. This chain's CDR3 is CASSLGRGWDTEAFF.

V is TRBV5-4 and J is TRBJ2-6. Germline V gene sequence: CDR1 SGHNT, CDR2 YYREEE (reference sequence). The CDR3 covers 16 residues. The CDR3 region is CASSFGTLSGANVLTF.

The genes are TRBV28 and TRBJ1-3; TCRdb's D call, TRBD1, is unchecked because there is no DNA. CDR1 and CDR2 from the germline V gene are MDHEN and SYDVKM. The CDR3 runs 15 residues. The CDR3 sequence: CASSIPTASGNTIYF. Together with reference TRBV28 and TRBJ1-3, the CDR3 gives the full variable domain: DVKVTQSSRYLVKRTGEKVFLECVQDMDHENMFWYRQDPGLGLRLIYFSYDVKMKEKGDIPEGYSVSREKKERFSLILESASTNQTSMYLCASSIPTASGNTIYFGEGSWLTVV.

The CDR3 sequence is CASSQDKGTNEKLFF. This rearrangement joins TRBV4-3 to TRBJ1-4. The germline gives CDR1 LGHNA, CDR2 YSLEER. This CDR3 has 15 residues.

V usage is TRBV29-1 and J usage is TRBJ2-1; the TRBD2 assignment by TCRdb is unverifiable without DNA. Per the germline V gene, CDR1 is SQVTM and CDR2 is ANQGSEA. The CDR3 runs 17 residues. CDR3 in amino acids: CSVEDLLASGRYNEQFF.

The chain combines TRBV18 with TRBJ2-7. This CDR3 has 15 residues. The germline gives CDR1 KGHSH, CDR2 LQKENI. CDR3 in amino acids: CASSPYTGGSYEQYF.

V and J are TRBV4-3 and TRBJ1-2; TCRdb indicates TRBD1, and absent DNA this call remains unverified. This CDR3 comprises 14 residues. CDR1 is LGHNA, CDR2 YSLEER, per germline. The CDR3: CASSQDTGNYGYTF.

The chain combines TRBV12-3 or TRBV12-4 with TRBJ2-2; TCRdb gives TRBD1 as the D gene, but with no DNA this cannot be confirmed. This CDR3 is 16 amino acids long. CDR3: CASSPGTGGWSGELFF.

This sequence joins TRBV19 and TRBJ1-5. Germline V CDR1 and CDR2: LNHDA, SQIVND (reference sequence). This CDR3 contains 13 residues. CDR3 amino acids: CASSIKSNQPQHF.

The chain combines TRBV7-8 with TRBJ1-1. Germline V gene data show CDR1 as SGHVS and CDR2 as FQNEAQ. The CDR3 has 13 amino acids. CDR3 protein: CASSFLPNTEAFF. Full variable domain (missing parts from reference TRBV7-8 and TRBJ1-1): GAGVSQSPRYKVAKRGQDVALRCDPISGHVSLFWYQQALGQGPEFLTYFQNEAQLDKSGLPSDRFFAERPEGSVSTLKIQRTQQEDSAVYLCASSFLPNTEAFFGQGTRLTVV.

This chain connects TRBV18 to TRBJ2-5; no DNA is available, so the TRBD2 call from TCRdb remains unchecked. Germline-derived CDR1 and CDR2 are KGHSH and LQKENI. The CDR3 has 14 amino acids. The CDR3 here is CASSPRDSGETQYF.

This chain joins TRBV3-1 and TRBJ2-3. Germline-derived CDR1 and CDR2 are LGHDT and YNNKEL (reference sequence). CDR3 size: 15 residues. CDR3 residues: CASSQDLFSTDTQYF.

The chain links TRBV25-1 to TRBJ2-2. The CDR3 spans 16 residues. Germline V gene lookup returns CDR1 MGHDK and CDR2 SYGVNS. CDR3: CASSEFYGKDTGELFF.

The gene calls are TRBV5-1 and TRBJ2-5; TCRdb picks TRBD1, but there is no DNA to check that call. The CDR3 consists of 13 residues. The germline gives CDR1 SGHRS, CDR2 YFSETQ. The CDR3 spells CASSFTGRETQYF. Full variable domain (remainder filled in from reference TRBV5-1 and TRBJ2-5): KAGVTQTPRYLIKTRGQQVTLSCSPISGHRSVSWYQQTPGQGLQFLFEYFSETQRNKGNFPGRFSGRQFSNSRSEMNVSTLELGDSALYLCASSFTGRETQYFGPGTRLLVL.

CDR3 protein: CASSLGGGGSETQYF. J is TRBJ2-5 and V is TRBV7-2; TCRdb proposes TRBD1, but this gene call is untestable without DNA. Germline CDR1 is SGHTA and CDR2 is FQGNSA. CDR3 length equals 15 residues.

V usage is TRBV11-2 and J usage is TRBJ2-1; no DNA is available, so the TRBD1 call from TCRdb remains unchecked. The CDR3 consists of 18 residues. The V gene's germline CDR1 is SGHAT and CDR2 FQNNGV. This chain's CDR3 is CASSYPKRLGGIYNEQFF.

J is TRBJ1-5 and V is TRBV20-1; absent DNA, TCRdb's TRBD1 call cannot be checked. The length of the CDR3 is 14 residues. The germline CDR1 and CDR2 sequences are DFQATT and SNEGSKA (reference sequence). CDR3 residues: CSAETDRVVQPQHF.

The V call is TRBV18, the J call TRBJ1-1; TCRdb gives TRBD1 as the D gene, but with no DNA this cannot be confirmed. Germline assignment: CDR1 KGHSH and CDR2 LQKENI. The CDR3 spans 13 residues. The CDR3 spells CASSLQGESEAFF.

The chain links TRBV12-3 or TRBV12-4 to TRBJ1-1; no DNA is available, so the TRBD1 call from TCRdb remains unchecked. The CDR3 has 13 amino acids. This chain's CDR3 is CASSLIRRGEAFF.

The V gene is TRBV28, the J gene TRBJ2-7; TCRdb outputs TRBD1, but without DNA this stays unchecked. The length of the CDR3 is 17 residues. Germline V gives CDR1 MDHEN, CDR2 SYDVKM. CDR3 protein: CASSRRQGAQFGYEQYF.

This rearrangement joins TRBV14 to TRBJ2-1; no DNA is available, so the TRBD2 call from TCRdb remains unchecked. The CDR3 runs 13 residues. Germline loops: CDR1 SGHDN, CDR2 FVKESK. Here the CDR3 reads CASSSVAGSEQFF. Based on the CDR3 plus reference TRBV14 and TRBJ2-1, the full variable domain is EAGVTQFPSHSVIEKGQTVTLRCDPISGHDNLYWYRRVMGKEIKFLLHFVKESKQDESGMPNNRFLAERTGGTYSTLKVQPAELEDSGVYFCASSSVAGSEQFFGPGTRLTVL.

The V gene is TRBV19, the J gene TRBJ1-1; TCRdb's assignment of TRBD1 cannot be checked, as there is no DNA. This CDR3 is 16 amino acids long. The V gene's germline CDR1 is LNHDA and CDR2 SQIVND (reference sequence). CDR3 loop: CASSIIGGQGGTEAFF.

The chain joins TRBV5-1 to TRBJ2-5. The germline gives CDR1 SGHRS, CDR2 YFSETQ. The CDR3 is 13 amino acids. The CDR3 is CASSLEGEETQYF.